This passage covers 15 T cell receptor beta chains from one sample sequenced in a study of blood T cell repertoires in COVID-19. Libraries were prepared by immunoSEQ multiplex PCR; TCRdb keeps only in-frame clonotypes and omits some of them. The sample lists roughly 260,000 clones; about nine tenths were seen once. The sequencing sample was made of peripheral blood. Receptor source: a man in his sixties who had recovered from COVID-19.

This chain links TRBV6-5 with TRBJ1-1; TRBD1 matches at 8 bases. This CDR3 spans 15 amino acids. V shed 6 bases and J 1 base; nucleotides not matched to a gene: 7. The V gene's germline CDR1 is MNHEY and CDR2 SVGAGI. The CDR3 region is CASRSTGTGNTEAFF. The CDR3 nucleotides read TGTGCCAGCAGGAGTACCGGGACAGGGAACACTGAAGCTTTCTTT.

The chain employs TRBV19 and TRBJ2-7, with D tentatively TRBD2 (5 bases). Trimming took 8 bases from V and 2 from J, leaving 7 bases between them. The CDR3 is 11 residues long. CDR1 is LNHDA and CDR2 is SQIVND in the germline V gene (reference sequence). CDR3 nucleotide sequence: TGTGCCAGTGGAGGCACCTACGAGCAGTACTTC. Its protein is CASGGTYEQYF.

The chain carries TRBV5-1 and TRBJ2-1, with a tentative D call TRBD2 (5 bases). Trimming stripped 5 bases from V and 1 base from J, with 16 bases between. This CDR3 spans 16 amino acids. The germline V gene has CDR1 SGHRS and CDR2 YFSETQ. The CDR3 spells CASSREGGRSYNEQFF. The CDR3 bases are TGCGCCAGCAGTCGGGAAGGTGGAAGATCCTACAATGAGCAGTTCTTC.

V usage is TRBV14 and J usage is TRBJ2-1; the match to TRBD1 covers 8 bases. The CDR3 spans 16 residues. V was clipped by 4 bases and J by 2 bases; unmatched bases: 7. Germline values: CDR1 SGHDN, CDR2 FVKESK. The CDR3 spells CASSPQGALAYNEQFF. CDR3 nucleotide sequence: TGTGCCAGCAGCCCCCAGGGGGCTCTGGCCTACAATGAGCAGTTCTTC.

This chain's CDR3 is CASSEDLGTSNEKLFF. The CDR3 DNA reads TGTGCCAGCAGTGAAGACTTAGGGACAAGTAATGAAAAACTGTTTTTT. This chain uses TRBV2 with TRBJ1-4, with a possible D match to TRBD1 (6 bases). The CDR3 contains 16 residues. CDR1 is SNHLY and CDR2 is FYNNEI in the germline V gene. V shed 1 base and J shed 4 bases, with 13 bases lying between them.

This chain links TRBV27 with TRBJ1-6, with 10 bases fitting TRBD1. The CDR3 contains 17 residues. The junction had 2 bases not matched to a gene; V was cut back by 3 bases and J by 0 bases. Germline assignment: CDR1 MNHEY and CDR2 SMNVEV (reference sequence). The CDR3 reads CASSFRDRGSYNSPLHF. CDR3 bases: TGTGCCAGCAGTTTCCGGGACAGGGGCTCCTATAATTCACCCCTCCACTTT.

The rearrangement joins TRBV5-4 to TRBJ1-6, with 9 bases aligning to TRBD1. Trimming took 3 bases from V and 10 from J; bases not matched to a gene: 5. The CDR3 has 14 amino acids. The germline CDR1 and CDR2 sequences are SGHNT and YYREEE (reference sequence). Written as DNA, the CDR3 is TGTGCCAGCAGCTGGACAGGGGTGAAATCACCCCTCCACTTT. It codes for CASSWTGVKSPLHF.

The chain links TRBV30 to TRBJ1-2, with TRBD1 matching 10 bases. The ends lost 0 bases at V and 1 base at J; junction bases unmatched: 2. Germline V gene sequence: CDR1 GTSNPN, CDR2 SVGIG (reference sequence). The CDR3 sequence is 15 residues long. The CDR3 loop reads CAWSVGTGDNYGYTF. CDR3 DNA: TGTGCCTGGAGTGTAGGGACAGGGGATAACTATGGCTACACCTTC.

The chain uses TRBV9 and TRBJ2-5; possible D gene TRBD2, 5 bases. This CDR3 contains 14 residues. V dropped 0 bases and J dropped 5 bases, with 11 bases sitting between them. CDR1 and CDR2 (germline): SGDLS, YYNGEE. CDR3 in amino acids: CASSVDLGVETQYF. DNA for the CDR3: TGTGCCAGCAGCGTAGACCTCGGGGTTGAGACCCAGTACTTC.

The chain couples TRBV7-2 to TRBJ1-3, with D possibly matching TRBD1 (5 bases). Germline V gene sequence: CDR1 SGHTA, CDR2 FQGNSA. The CDR3 extends over 15 amino acids. Trimming cost V 1 base and J 1 base, with 8 bases left between them. The CDR3 region has the DNA TGTGCCAGCAGCTTAGGGGCAGGGTCTGGAAACACCATATATTTT. The encoded protein is CASSLGAGSGNTIYF.

This chain links TRBV4-1 with TRBJ2-1; D is unclear. V was shortened by 4 bases and J by 0 bases, with 4 bases between the two germline ends. CDR3 length: 13 residues. Germline lookup yields CDR1 MGHRA and CDR2 YSYEKL. In DNA, the CDR3 is TGCGCCAGCAGCCCGAGCTCCTACAATGAGCAGTTCTTC. Its translation is CASSPSSYNEQFF.

This rearrangement joins TRBV7-8 to TRBJ1-2; D is perhaps TRBD1 (5 bases). Trimming took 2 bases from V and 4 from J, leaving 20 bases between them. Looked up from germline, CDR1 is SGHVS and CDR2 is FQNEAQ. This CDR3 contains 17 residues. CDR3 nucleotides: TGTGCCAGCAGCTTACTGCCCAGGGTTTCAGTCAGCTATGGCTACACCTTC. It specifies CASSLLPRVSVSYGYTF. The full variable domain, its missing parts supplied by reference TRBV7-8 and TRBJ1-2, is GAGVSQSPRYKVAKRGQDVALRCDPISGHVSLFWYQQALGQGPEFLTYFQNEAQLDKSGLPSDRFFAERPEGSVSTLKIQRTQQEDSAVYLCASSLLPRVSVSYGYTFGSGTRLTVV.

The chain links TRBV6-1 to TRBJ2-7, with D possibly matching TRBD1 (5 bases). The CDR3 is made up of 15 amino acids. V gave up 3 bases and J gave up 2 bases, with 14 bases separating them. Germline assignment: CDR1 MNHNS and CDR2 SASEGT. The CDR3, as DNA: TGTGCCAGCAGTGACATGGCAGGGAAAACCTACGAGCAGTACTTC. Protein product: CASSDMAGKTYEQYF.

This sequence joins TRBV12-3 or TRBV12-4 and TRBJ1-2; D uncertain. The CDR3 contains 13 residues. V gave up 2 bases and J gave up 4 bases, with 8 bases separating them. The CDR3 reads CASSLIRSYGYTF. The CDR3 DNA sequence: TGTGCCAGCAGTTTAATCCGTTCCTATGGCTACACCTTC.

This chain uses TRBV4-1 with TRBJ2-2; 8 nucleotides agree with TRBD2. Germline lookup yields CDR1 MGHRA and CDR2 YSYEKL. There are 20 residues in the CDR3. The V gene end was trimmed by 0 bases and the J gene end by 1 base; junction bases not matched to a gene: 13. CDR3 loop: CASSQDEVRSGGKNTGELFF. The DNA of the CDR3 is TGCGCCAGCAGCCAAGATGAAGTAAGGAGCGGGGGAAAGAACACCGGGGAGCTGTTTTTT.